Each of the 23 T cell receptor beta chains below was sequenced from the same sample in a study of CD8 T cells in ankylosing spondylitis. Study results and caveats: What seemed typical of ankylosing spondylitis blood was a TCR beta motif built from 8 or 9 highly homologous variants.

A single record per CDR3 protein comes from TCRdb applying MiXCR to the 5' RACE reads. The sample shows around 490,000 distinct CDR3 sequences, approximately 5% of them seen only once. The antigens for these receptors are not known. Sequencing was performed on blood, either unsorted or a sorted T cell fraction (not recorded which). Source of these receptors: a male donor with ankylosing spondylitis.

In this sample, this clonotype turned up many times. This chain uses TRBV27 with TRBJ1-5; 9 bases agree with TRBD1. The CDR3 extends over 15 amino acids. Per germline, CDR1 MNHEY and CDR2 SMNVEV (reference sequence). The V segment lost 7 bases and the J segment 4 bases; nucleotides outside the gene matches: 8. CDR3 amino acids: CASKQGQGRNQPQHF. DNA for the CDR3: TGTGCCAGCAAACAGGGACAGGGAAGGAATCAGCCCCAGCATTTT.

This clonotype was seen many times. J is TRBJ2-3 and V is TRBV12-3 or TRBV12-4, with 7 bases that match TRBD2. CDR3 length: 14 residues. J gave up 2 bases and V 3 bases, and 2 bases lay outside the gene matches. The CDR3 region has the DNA TGTGCCAGCAGTTTCCAGCGGGACACAGATACGCAGTATTTT. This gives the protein CASSFQRDTDTQYF.

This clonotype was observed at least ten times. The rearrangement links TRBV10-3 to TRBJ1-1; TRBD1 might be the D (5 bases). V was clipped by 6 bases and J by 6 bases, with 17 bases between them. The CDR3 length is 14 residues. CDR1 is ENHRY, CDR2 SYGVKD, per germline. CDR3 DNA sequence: TGTGCCATCAGAGGCGGGGCCTCAGGTCCTGAAGCTTTCTTT. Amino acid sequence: CAIRGGASGPEAFF.

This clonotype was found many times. The CDR3 DNA sequence: TGCAGCGTACTACTAGCGGGGGGGCCCACAGATACGCAGTATTTT. It yields the protein CSVLLAGGPTDTQYF. The rearrangement links TRBV29-1 to TRBJ2-3; 13 nucleotides agree with TRBD2. Trimming removed 6 bases from V and 2 bases from J; junction bases left unmatched: 5. CDR3 length: 15 residues. The V gene's germline CDR1 is SQVTM and CDR2 ANQGSEA.

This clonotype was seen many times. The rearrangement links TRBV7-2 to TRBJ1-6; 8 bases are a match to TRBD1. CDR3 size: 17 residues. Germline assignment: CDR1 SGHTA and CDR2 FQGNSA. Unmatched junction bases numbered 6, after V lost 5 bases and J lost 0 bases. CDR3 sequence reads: CASSTTGGSSYNSPLHF. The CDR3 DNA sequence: TGTGCCAGCAGCACTACAGGGGGAAGCTCCTATAATTCACCCCTCCACTTT.

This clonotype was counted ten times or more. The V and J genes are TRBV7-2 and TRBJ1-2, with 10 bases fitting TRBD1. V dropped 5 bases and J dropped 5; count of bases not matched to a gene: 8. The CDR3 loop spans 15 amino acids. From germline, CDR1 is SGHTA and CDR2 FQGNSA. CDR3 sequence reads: CASSTGQGEGYGYTF. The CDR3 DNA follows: TGTGCCAGCAGCACCGGACAGGGGGAAGGATATGGCTACACCTTC.

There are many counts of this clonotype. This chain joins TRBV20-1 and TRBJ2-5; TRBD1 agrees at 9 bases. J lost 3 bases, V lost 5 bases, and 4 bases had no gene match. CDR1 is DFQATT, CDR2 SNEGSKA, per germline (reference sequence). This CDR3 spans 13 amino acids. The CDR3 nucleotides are TGCAGTGCTGTGGACAGGGGTAAAGAGACCCAGTACTTC. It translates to CSAVDRGKETQYF.

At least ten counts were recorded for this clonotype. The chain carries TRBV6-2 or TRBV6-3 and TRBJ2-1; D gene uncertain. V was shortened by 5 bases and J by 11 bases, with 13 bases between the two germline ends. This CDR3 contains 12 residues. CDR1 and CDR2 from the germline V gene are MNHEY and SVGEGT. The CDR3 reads CASSNRRHQQFF. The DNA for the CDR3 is TGTGCCAGCAGTAATAGGCGACATCAGCAGTTCTTC.

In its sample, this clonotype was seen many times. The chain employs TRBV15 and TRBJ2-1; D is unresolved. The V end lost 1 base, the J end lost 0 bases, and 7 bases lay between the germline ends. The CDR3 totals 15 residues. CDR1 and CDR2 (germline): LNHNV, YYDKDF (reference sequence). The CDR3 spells CATSRADRSYNEQFF. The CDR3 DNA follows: TGTGCCACCAGCAGAGCAGATCGCTCCTACAATGAGCAGTTCTTC.

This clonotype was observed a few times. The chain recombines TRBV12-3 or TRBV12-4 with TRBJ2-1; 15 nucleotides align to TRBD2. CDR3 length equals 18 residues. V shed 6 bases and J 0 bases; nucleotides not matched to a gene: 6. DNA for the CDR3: TGTGCCAGCAGCCGGGGACTAGCGGGGGGTTACTCCTACAATGAGCAGTTCTTC. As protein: CASSRGLAGGYSYNEQFF.

This chain's CDR3 is CSARPGGRGYPEAFF. The CDR3 DNA is TGCAGTGCTCGACCTGGGGGGCGGGGTTATCCTGAAGCTTTCTTT. The chain employs TRBV20-1 and TRBJ1-1; weak D call: TRBD1 (6 bases). Germline V lookup: CDR1 DFQATT, CDR2 SNEGSKA (reference sequence). Trimming cost V 5 bases and J 6 bases, with 22 bases left between them. This CDR3 region has 15 residues.

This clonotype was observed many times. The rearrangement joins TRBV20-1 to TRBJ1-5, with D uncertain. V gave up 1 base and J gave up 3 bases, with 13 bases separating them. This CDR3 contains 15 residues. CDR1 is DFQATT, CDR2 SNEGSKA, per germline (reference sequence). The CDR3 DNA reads TGCAGTGCTAGAGTGAGTGGGCAGCTCAATCAGCCCCAGCATTTT. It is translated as CSARVSGQLNQPQHF.

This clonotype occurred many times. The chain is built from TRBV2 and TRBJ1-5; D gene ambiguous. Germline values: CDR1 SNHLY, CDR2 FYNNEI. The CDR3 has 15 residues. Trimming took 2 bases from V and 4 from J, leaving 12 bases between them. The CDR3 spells CASSEWQRRNQPQHF. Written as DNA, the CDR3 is TGTGCCAGCAGTGAATGGCAACGGAGAAATCAGCCCCAGCATTTT.

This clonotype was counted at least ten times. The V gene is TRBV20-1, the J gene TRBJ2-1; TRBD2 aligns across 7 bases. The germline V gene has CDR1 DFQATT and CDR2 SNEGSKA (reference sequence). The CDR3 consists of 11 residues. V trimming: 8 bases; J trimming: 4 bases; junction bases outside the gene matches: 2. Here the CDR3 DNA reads TGCAGTCCGGGGGGATACAATGAGCAGTTCTTC. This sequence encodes CSPGGYNEQFF.

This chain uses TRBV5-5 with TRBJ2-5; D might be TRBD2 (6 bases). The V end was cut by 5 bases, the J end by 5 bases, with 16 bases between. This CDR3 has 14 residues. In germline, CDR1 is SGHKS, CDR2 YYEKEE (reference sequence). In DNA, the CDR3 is TGTGCCAGCAGGAAGGGACTCCTTGGGGAGACCCAGTACTTC. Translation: CASRKGLLGETQYF.

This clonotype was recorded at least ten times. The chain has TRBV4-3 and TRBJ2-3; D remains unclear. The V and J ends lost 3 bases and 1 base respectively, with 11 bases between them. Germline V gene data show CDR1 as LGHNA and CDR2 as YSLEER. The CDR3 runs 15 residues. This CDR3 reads CASSQAPRRTDTQYF. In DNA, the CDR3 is TGCGCCAGCAGCCAGGCTCCAAGGCGCACAGATACGCAGTATTTT.

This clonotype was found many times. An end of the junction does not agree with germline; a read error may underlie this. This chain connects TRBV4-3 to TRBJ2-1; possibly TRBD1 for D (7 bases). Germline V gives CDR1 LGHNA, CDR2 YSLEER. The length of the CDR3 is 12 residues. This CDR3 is CASSQGGNEQFF. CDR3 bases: TGTGCCAGCAGCCAGGGGGGTAATGAGCAGTTCTTC.

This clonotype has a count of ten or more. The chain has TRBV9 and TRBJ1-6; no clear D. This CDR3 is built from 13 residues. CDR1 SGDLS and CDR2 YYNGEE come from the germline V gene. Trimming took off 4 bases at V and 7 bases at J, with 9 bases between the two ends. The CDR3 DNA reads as TGTGCCAGCAGCCTAAACCTGAATTCACCCCTCCACTTT. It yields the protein CASSLNLNSPLHF.

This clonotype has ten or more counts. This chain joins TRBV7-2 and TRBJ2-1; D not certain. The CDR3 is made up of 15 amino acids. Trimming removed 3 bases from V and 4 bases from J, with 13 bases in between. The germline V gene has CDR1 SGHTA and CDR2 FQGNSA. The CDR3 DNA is TGTGCCAGCAGCTTCGTTAGCTCGGAATACAATGAGCAGTTCTTC. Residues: CASSFVSSEYNEQFF.

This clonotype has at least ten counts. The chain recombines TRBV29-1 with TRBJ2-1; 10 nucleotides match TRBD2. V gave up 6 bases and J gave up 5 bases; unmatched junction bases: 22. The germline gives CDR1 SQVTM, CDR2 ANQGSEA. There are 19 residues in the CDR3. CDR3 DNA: TGCAGCGTAGCTGGGGGATACGGACCGGGACTAGCGACGAACAATGAGCAGTTCTTC. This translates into CSVAGGYGPGLATNNEQFF.

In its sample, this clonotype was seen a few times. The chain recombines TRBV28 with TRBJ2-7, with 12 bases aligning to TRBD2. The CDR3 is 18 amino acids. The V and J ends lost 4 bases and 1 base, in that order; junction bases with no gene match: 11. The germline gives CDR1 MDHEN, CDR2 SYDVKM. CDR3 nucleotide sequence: TGTGCCAGCAGTTCCCCATTAAGGACTAGCGGGGTTTCCTACGAGCAGTACTTC. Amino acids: CASSSPLRTSGVSYEQYF.

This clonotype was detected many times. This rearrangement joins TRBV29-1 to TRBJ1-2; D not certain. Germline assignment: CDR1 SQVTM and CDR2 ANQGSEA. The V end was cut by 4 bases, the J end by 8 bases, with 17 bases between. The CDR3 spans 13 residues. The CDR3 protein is CSVAAGSDRGYTF. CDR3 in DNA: TGCAGCGTTGCGGCCGGGTCTGATAGGGGCTACACCTTC.

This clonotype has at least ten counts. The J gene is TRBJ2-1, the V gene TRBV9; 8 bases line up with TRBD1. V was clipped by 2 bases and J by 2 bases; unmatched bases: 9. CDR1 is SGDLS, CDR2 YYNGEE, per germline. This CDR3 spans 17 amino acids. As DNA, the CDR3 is TGTGCCAGCAGCGTCCAGACCGGGACAGGTACCTACAATGAGCAGTTCTTC. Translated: CASSVQTGTGTYNEQFF. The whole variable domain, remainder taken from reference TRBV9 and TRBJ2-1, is DSGVTQTPKHLITATGQRVTLRCSPRSGDLSVYWYQQSLDQGLQFLIQYYNGEERAKGNILERFSAQQFPDLHSELNLSSLELGDSALYFCASSVQTGTGTYNEQFFGPGTRLTVL.